This T cell receptor beta chain was captured by sequencing in a study of blood T cells in healthy people across ages. Points from the study as a whole: Roughly linear age-related decline in beta diversity appeared, significant by age 40. Naive T cell percentage strongly correlated with TCR beta diversity. Estimates drawn from one million T cells were deemed to understate diversity.

To note about this clonotype: The antigen is undetermined.

The CDR3 is 16 residues long. Trimming took off 4 bases at V and 1 base at J, with 15 bases between the two ends. Germline V CDR1 and CDR2: SGHNT, YYREEE (reference sequence). For the second PCR, which ran for roughly 6 to 12 cycles, a sample-barcoded 5' primer and a J-beta primer mix were used. In TCRdb, the 5' RACE reads were re-called with MiXCR into one record per CDR3 protein. Seen here are around 1.5 million distinct CDR3 sequences, 42% observed once, and the top ten hold approximately 7.9%. The specimen was blood. The receptor was isolated from a woman aged 18-29 years in good health. V usage is TRBV5-4 and J usage is TRBJ2-1, with D possibly matching TRBD1 (6 bases). Here the CDR3 reads CASSRPPGQSYNEQFF. CDR3 DNA: TGTGCCAGCAGCCGTCCTCCGGGACAATCCTACAATGAGCAGTTCTTC.